These 5 T cell receptor beta chains originate from one sample sequenced in a study of T-cell memory formation after mild COVID-19. TCRdb re-analysed the 5' RACE reads in MiXCR, keeping a single row per CDR3 protein. Of just under 550,000 distinct CDR3 sequences listed, roughly 21% were seen once; the top ten hold around an eighth. The source material was PBMCs or a T cell subset sorted from them (not recorded which). Receptor source: an adult woman who had mild COVID-19 (a few samples of this study predate the infection). Cell type and time point are not known.

This rearrangement joins TRBV6-5 to TRBJ2-7; weak D call: TRBD1 (6 bases). The V end was cut by 5 bases, the J end by 0 bases, with 11 bases between. The CDR3 contains 14 residues. In germline, CDR1 is MNHEY, CDR2 SVGAGI. The CDR3 reads CASSPGHTSYEQYF. The CDR3, as DNA: TGTGCCAGCAGTCCGGGACATACCTCCTACGAGCAGTACTTC.

The CDR3 sequence is CASSYEWTGANVLTF. The CDR3 DNA sequence: TGTGCCAGCAGTTACGAGTGGACTGGGGCCAACGTCCTGACTTTC. The V call is TRBV6-5, the J call TRBJ2-6; no reliable D call. The CDR3 is made up of 15 amino acids. CDR1 and CDR2 from the germline V gene are MNHEY and SVGAGI. Trimming took 2 bases from V and 2 from J, leaving 7 bases between them.

This chain links TRBV2 with TRBJ2-2, with 7 bases fitting TRBD1. The V gene end was trimmed by 6 bases and the J gene end by 7 bases; junction bases not matched to a gene: 8. Germline loops: CDR1 SNHLY, CDR2 FYNNEI. The CDR3 has 14 amino acids. The CDR3 DNA reads TGTGCCAGCAGCGATTGGACAGGCGTCGGGGAGCTGTTTTTT. It is translated as CASSDWTGVGELFF.

On this clonotype: At one end the junction does not follow the germline gene, possibly because of a read error. The chain employs TRBV11-3 and TRBJ2-7; D unclear. Germline lookup yields CDR1 SGHNT and CDR2 YENEEA. The CDR3 runs to 12 residues. The CDR3 sequence is CASSLDVKDLDF. Here the CDR3 DNA reads TGTGCCAGCAGCTTAGATGTAAAGGACCTCGACTTC.

This clonotype was counted a few times. J is TRBJ1-1 and V is TRBV6-6, with 7 positions matching TRBD1. Germline loops: CDR1 MNHNY, CDR2 SVGAGI (reference sequence). V shed 6 bases and J 5 bases; nucleotides not matched to a gene: 6. The CDR3 consists of 13 residues. This CDR3 is CASRLTGSTEAFF. For the CDR3, the DNA is TGTGCCAGCAGACTGACAGGGTCGACTGAAGCTTTCTTT.